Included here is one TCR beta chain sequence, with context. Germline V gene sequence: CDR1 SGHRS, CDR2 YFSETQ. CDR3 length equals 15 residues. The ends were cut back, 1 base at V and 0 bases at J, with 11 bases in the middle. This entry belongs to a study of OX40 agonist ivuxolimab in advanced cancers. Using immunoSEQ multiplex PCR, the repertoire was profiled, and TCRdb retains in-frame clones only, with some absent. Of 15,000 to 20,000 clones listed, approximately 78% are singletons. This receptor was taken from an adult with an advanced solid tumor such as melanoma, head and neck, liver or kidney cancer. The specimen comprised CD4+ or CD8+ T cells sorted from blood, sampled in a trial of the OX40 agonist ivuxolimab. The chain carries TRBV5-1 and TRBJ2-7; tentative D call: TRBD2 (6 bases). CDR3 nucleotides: TGCGCCAGCAGCTTGAATAGCGGAAGCTCCTACGAGCAGTACTTC. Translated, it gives CASSLNSGSSYEQYF.